These T cell receptor beta chains were read from a single sample in a study of T cells in Graves' hyperthyroidism and ophthalmopathy. TCRdb re-derived calls from the multiplex PCR reads in MiXCR, one entry per CDR3 protein. The sample records fewer than 400,000 distinct CDR3 sequences, about 15% being singletons. Sequencing was done on a sample of blood. The receptors stem from a woman under 30 with Graves' hyperthyroidism that later progressed to Graves' ophthalmopathy. Each CDR3 is given with its conserved first and last residue. The order of the fields is D gene, J gene, clone size, V gene, CDR3 DNA, CDR3 protein. D genes are given only for firm matches. Clone size is shown for a subset of rows, as once, few, many or a class of expanded clone.

d_call: .; j_call: TRBJ2-1; clone_size: .; v_call: TRBV20-1; cdr3_nt: TGCAGTGCTAGAGATGTAAATGAGCAGTTCTTC; cdr3_aa: CSARDVNEQFF
d_call: TRBD1; j_call: TRBJ2-7; clone_size: few; v_call: TRBV20-1; cdr3_nt: TGCAGTGCGGAAGGACGGGACAGGGTGACCTACGAGCAGTACTTC; cdr3_aa: CSAEGRDRVTYEQYF
d_call: .; j_call: TRBJ2-7; clone_size: many; v_call: TRBV20-1; cdr3_nt: TGCAGTGCTTCACCGGGTCCCAGCTCCTACGAGCAGTACTTC; cdr3_aa: CSASPGPSSYEQYF
d_call: .; j_call: TRBJ2-5; clone_size: .; v_call: TRBV11-2; cdr3_nt: TGTGCCAGCAGCTTAGATTACGCGGGGACCCAGTACTTC; cdr3_aa: CASSLDYAGTQYF
d_call: TRBD2; j_call: TRBJ2-3; clone_size: .; v_call: TRBV20-1; cdr3_nt: TGCAGTGCTAGCCGGGCTAGCGGATCCACAGATACGCAGTATTTT; cdr3_aa: CSASRASGSTDTQYF
d_call: .; j_call: TRBJ2-7; clone_size: .; v_call: TRBV28; cdr3_nt: TGTGCCAGCAGTTTATTGTTTGAGGGGGACTACGAGCAGTACTTC; cdr3_aa: CASSLLFEGDYEQYF
d_call: .; j_call: TRBJ2-7; clone_size: many; v_call: TRBV20-1; cdr3_nt: TGCAGTGCTAGAGAGAGCGGAGGGGGCTACGAGCAGTACTTC; cdr3_aa: CSARESGGGYEQYF
d_call: .; j_call: TRBJ1-5; clone_size: many; v_call: TRBV28; cdr3_nt: TGTGCCAGCAGCATAAGGAGGGTACATCAGCCCCAGCATTTT; cdr3_aa: CASSIRRVHQPQHF
d_call: .; j_call: TRBJ1-5; clone_size: many; v_call: TRBV11-3; cdr3_nt: TGTGCCAGCAGCGTCTGGGGGGATCAGCCCCAGCATTTT; cdr3_aa: CASSVWGDQPQHF
d_call: TRBD1; j_call: TRBJ1-1; clone_size: .; v_call: TRBV28; cdr3_nt: TGTGCCAGCAGTTTCCCGGGACAGGCCCCTCGGGCGACTGAAGCTTTCTTT; cdr3_aa: CASSFPGQAPRATEAFF
d_call: TRBD1; j_call: TRBJ1-5; clone_size: many; v_call: TRBV6-1; cdr3_nt: TGTGCCAGCAGAAGAGGGACAGGGGACAGGAGCAATCAGCCCCAGCATTTT; cdr3_aa: CASRRGTGDRSNQPQHF
d_call: .; j_call: TRBJ2-2; clone_size: many; v_call: TRBV30; cdr3_nt: TGTGCCTGGAGTATTTTGGAATCCGGGGAGCTGTTTTTT; cdr3_aa: CAWSILESGELFF
d_call: .; j_call: TRBJ1-2; clone_size: many; v_call: TRBV29-1; cdr3_nt: TGCAGCGTTCGAAGAGGAGACTATGGCTACACCTTC; cdr3_aa: CSVRRGDYGYTF
d_call: .; j_call: TRBJ2-5; clone_size: .; v_call: TRBV18; cdr3_nt: TGTGCCAGCTCACCAGGCCAGCGCCAACAAGAGACCCAGTACTTC; cdr3_aa: CASSPGQRQQETQYF
d_call: TRBD2; j_call: TRBJ2-1; clone_size: .; v_call: TRBV7-9; cdr3_nt: TGTGCCAGCAGCGCCGCTAGCGGGAGCTACAATGAGCAGTTCTTC; cdr3_aa: CASSAASGSYNEQFF
d_call: TRBD1; j_call: TRBJ2-5; clone_size: .; v_call: TRBV28; cdr3_nt: TGTGCCAGCAGTTCCTCCGGGACAGGGGAAGAGACCCAGTACTTC; cdr3_aa: CASSSSGTGEETQYF
d_call: TRBD1; j_call: TRBJ1-1; clone_size: .; v_call: TRBV28; cdr3_nt: TGTGCCAGCAGTGCTCCGGGACAGGGGTTCACTGAAGCTTTCTTT; cdr3_aa: CASSAPGQGFTEAFF
d_call: .; j_call: TRBJ2-2; clone_size: .; v_call: TRBV28; cdr3_nt: TGTGCCAGCAGTTCGGCAGCCACCGGGGAGCTGTTTTTT; cdr3_aa: CASSSAATGELFF
d_call: .; j_call: TRBJ2-7; clone_size: many; v_call: TRBV20-1; cdr3_nt: TGCAGTGCTAGAGCTCCCTACGAGCAGTACTTC; cdr3_aa: CSARAPYEQYF
d_call: TRBD2; j_call: TRBJ2-7; clone_size: many; v_call: TRBV9; cdr3_nt: TGTGCCAGCAGCGCATCCGGGACTAGCGGCGAGCAGTACTTC; cdr3_aa: CASSASGTSGEQYF
d_call: .; j_call: TRBJ1-6; clone_size: many; v_call: TRBV2; cdr3_nt: TGTGCCAGCAAGTTGGCTCCGGGTAATTCACCCCTCCACTTT; cdr3_aa: CASKLAPGNSPLHF
d_call: .; j_call: TRBJ2-3; clone_size: .; v_call: TRBV2; cdr3_nt: TGTGCCAGCAGCGATAACACAGATACGCAGTATTTT; cdr3_aa: CASSDNTDTQYF
d_call: .; j_call: TRBJ2-1; clone_size: .; v_call: TRBV6-1; cdr3_nt: TGTGCCAGCAGTTCCTCACAGGGCGTATATCTCAATGAGCAGTTCTTC; cdr3_aa: CASSSSQGVYLNEQFF
d_call: TRBD1; j_call: TRBJ2-7; clone_size: few; v_call: TRBV30; cdr3_nt: TGTGCCTGGACCCAGGGGGCGGGGGAGCAGTACTTC; cdr3_aa: CAWTQGAGEQYF
d_call: .; j_call: TRBJ2-3; clone_size: .; v_call: TRBV5-1; cdr3_nt: TGCGCCAGCAGCTTGGCGGGAGTGGAAGATACGCAGTATTTT; cdr3_aa: CASSLAGVEDTQYF
d_call: TRBD1; j_call: TRBJ1-1; clone_size: many; v_call: TRBV7-8; cdr3_nt: TGTGCCAGCAGCTTATTCTACAGGGGAGGCAACACTGAAGCTTTCTTT; cdr3_aa: CASSLFYRGGNTEAFF
d_call: .; j_call: TRBJ1-6; clone_size: many; v_call: TRBV2; cdr3_nt: TGTGCCAGTCGCAAGGGGTTATCACCCCTCCACTTT; cdr3_aa: CASRKGLSPLHF
d_call: TRBD1; j_call: TRBJ2-1; clone_size: few; v_call: TRBV5-4; cdr3_nt: TGTGCCAGCAGCTTGGGAACAGGGGGCGTTAATGAGCAGTTCTTC; cdr3_aa: CASSLGTGGVNEQFF
d_call: TRBD2; j_call: TRBJ2-5; clone_size: many; v_call: TRBV27; cdr3_nt: TGTGCCAGCAGTCCCAGGACTAGCGGGAGCTCTTTGGGGACCCAGTACTTC; cdr3_aa: CASSPRTSGSSLGTQYF
d_call: .; j_call: TRBJ2-2; clone_size: .; v_call: TRBV24-1; cdr3_nt: TGTGCCACCAGTGATCGGCGGGCTGTCGGGGAGCTGTTTTTT; cdr3_aa: CATSDRRAVGELFF
d_call: TRBD2; j_call: TRBJ2-2; clone_size: .; v_call: TRBV3-1; cdr3_nt: TGTGCCAGCAGCCAACCTTTTCTAGCGGCCACCGGGGAGCTGTTTTTT; cdr3_aa: CASSQPFLAATGELFF
d_call: .; j_call: TRBJ2-3; clone_size: .; v_call: TRBV28; cdr3_nt: TGTGCCAGCAGCCCATCGGGACTGGGGGGAAGAGATACGCAGTATTTT; cdr3_aa: CASSPSGLGGRDTQYF
d_call: .; j_call: TRBJ2-2; clone_size: .; v_call: TRBV20-1; cdr3_nt: TGCAGTGCTAGAGTAGCGGACCGGGGGGAGCTGTTTTTT; cdr3_aa: CSARVADRGELFF
d_call: .; j_call: TRBJ1-5; clone_size: few; v_call: TRBV20-1; cdr3_nt: TGCAGTGCTGGCGAAACAACTAGAGGGTCCCAGCATTTT; cdr3_aa: CSAGETTRGSQHF
d_call: .; j_call: TRBJ2-7; clone_size: few; v_call: TRBV7-9; cdr3_nt: TGTGCCAGCAGCTTAGCCCCATACTACGAGCAGTACTTC; cdr3_aa: CASSLAPYYEQYF
d_call: TRBD1; j_call: TRBJ2-1; clone_size: few; v_call: TRBV10-3; cdr3_nt: TGTGCCATCAGTCGACAGGGCTCGTACAATGAGCAGTTCTTC; cdr3_aa: CAISRQGSYNEQFF
d_call: TRBD2; j_call: TRBJ2-3; clone_size: many; v_call: TRBV20-1; cdr3_nt: TGCAGTGCTAGAGTGGCGGGAGGGACAGATACGCAGTATTTT; cdr3_aa: CSARVAGGTDTQYF
d_call: .; j_call: TRBJ1-1; clone_size: many; v_call: TRBV5-1; cdr3_nt: TGCGCCAGCAGCTTCGAGGGCCCGAACACTGAAGCTTTCTTT; cdr3_aa: CASSFEGPNTEAFF
d_call: .; j_call: TRBJ2-7; clone_size: .; v_call: TRBV6-1; cdr3_nt: TGTGCCAGCAGCCCCGGGTTTTTCGCAGGTGCCTACGAGCAGTACTTC; cdr3_aa: CASSPGFFAGAYEQYF
d_call: TRBD1; j_call: TRBJ2-7; clone_size: many; v_call: TRBV20-1; cdr3_nt: TGCAGTGCTAGTGGGGACAGGGACCTCTACGAGCAGTACTTC; cdr3_aa: CSASGDRDLYEQYF
d_call: TRBD2; j_call: TRBJ2-7; clone_size: .; v_call: TRBV12-5; cdr3_nt: TGTGCTAGTGGTTTGTCTTCGGGACTAGCGGGAGGCGAGCAGTACTTC; cdr3_aa: CASGLSSGLAGGEQYF
d_call: .; j_call: TRBJ1-1; clone_size: .; v_call: TRBV29-1; cdr3_nt: TGCAGCGTTGACCCATTTGTCACTGAAGCTTTCTTT; cdr3_aa: CSVDPFVTEAFF
d_call: .; j_call: TRBJ1-1; clone_size: many; v_call: TRBV18; cdr3_nt: TGTGCCAGCTCACCAGGGTTAGGCAAGAACACTGAAGCTTTCTTT; cdr3_aa: CASSPGLGKNTEAFF
d_call: .; j_call: TRBJ1-6; clone_size: many; v_call: TRBV12-3/TRBV12-4; cdr3_nt: TGTGCCAGCACCCCTGAGGGCAGGGTAAATTCACCCCTCCACTTT; cdr3_aa: CASTPEGRVNSPLHF
d_call: .; j_call: TRBJ2-5; clone_size: many; v_call: TRBV6-5; cdr3_nt: TGTGCCAGCAGTTACTCGGGAGGAAAAGAGACCCAGTACTTC; cdr3_aa: CASSYSGGKETQYF
d_call: .; j_call: TRBJ1-1; clone_size: many; v_call: TRBV2; cdr3_nt: TGTGCCAGCAGTACCGGTAAAGCTTTCTTT; cdr3_aa: CASSTGKAFF
d_call: TRBD2; j_call: TRBJ2-1; clone_size: .; v_call: TRBV12-3/TRBV12-4; cdr3_nt: TGTGCCAGCACCAGGACTAGCGGGTCCCCCTACAATGAGCAGTTCTTC; cdr3_aa: CASTRTSGSPYNEQFF
d_call: TRBD1; j_call: TRBJ1-4; clone_size: .; v_call: TRBV4-3; cdr3_nt: TGCGCCAGCAGCCCAGACCGGGACAGGTCCCCAACTAATGAAAAACTGTTTTTT; cdr3_aa: CASSPDRDRSPTNEKLFF
d_call: .; j_call: TRBJ1-1; clone_size: many; v_call: TRBV5-1; cdr3_nt: TGCGCCAGCAGCTTGGGGTCGGAAATGAACACTGAAGCTTTCTTT; cdr3_aa: CASSLGSEMNTEAFF
d_call: .; j_call: TRBJ1-6; clone_size: .; v_call: TRBV7-9; cdr3_nt: TGTGCCAGCAGCCCTTCTAGTGGATTTCTCCACTTT; cdr3_aa: CASSPSSGFLHF
d_call: .; j_call: TRBJ1-5; clone_size: .; v_call: TRBV2; cdr3_nt: TGTGCCAGCAGCCCCGGACAGACTTATCAGCCCCAGCATTTT; cdr3_aa: CASSPGQTYQPQHF
d_call: .; j_call: TRBJ1-2; clone_size: .; v_call: TRBV2; cdr3_nt: TGTGCCAGAAGGGGGGTCTATGGCTACATCTTC; cdr3_aa: CARRGVYGYIF
d_call: .; j_call: TRBJ2-5; clone_size: few; v_call: TRBV5-1; cdr3_nt: TGCGCCAGCAGCTCCCGGGACACTCGGGAGACCCAGTACTTC; cdr3_aa: CASSSRDTRETQYF
d_call: .; j_call: TRBJ2-6; clone_size: .; v_call: TRBV5-1; cdr3_nt: TGCGCCAGCAGCTTGACCGGGGCAGGGGGGGCCAACGTCCTGACTTTC; cdr3_aa: CASSLTGAGGANVLTF
d_call: .; j_call: TRBJ1-2; clone_size: many; v_call: TRBV2; cdr3_nt: TGTGCCAGCAGTGTGTCCCCCCCACGGTTGGCGAACACCTTC; cdr3_aa: CASSVSPPRLANTF
d_call: .; j_call: TRBJ2-5; clone_size: .; v_call: TRBV15; cdr3_nt: TGTGCCGCCACCGGGGCGTCAGAAACAAAGGAGACCCAGTACTTC; cdr3_aa: CAATGASETKETQYF
d_call: .; j_call: TRBJ2-1; clone_size: .; v_call: TRBV7-3; cdr3_nt: TGTGCCAGCAGCTCAATTCCAGGGGGGGGGGGGGCATCCTACAATGAGCAGTTCTTC; cdr3_aa: CASSSIPGGGGASYNEQFF
d_call: .; j_call: TRBJ2-5; clone_size: many; v_call: TRBV7-9; cdr3_nt: TGTGCCAGCAGCGGGGACCGATTGGAGACCCAGTACTTC; cdr3_aa: CASSGDRLETQYF
d_call: .; j_call: TRBJ1-1; clone_size: many; v_call: TRBV3-1; cdr3_nt: TGTGCCAGCAGCCAAGAGATTCGATGGGCTGAAGCTTTCTTT; cdr3_aa: CASSQEIRWAEAFF
d_call: .; j_call: TRBJ1-5; clone_size: many; v_call: TRBV27; cdr3_nt: TGTGCCAGCAGTTTATCGGCTAGGCAGCCCCAGCATTTT; cdr3_aa: CASSLSARQPQHF